Listed below are T cell receptor beta chains from one sample, sequenced in a study of somatic mutations in cytotoxic T cells in rheumatoid arthritis. Generated by immunoSEQ multiplex PCR, the TCRdb table keeps only in-frame clones and is missing some. In the table there are approximately 3,100 clones, around 82% of which are singletons. Specimen: CD8+ T cells sorted from blood. The receptors were gathered from a woman between 50 and 59 years old with rheumatoid arthritis. Both conserved end residues are part of each CDR3. A D gene is named only where the DNA matches it firmly. Size is omitted from some rows. Given values are once, few, many or a class for expanded clones.

J gene: TRBJ1-1; V gene: TRBV27; clone size: .; D gene: .; CDR3 DNA: TGTGCCAGCAGTTTAACCCAGGGTTACACTGAAGCTTTCTTT; CDR3 protein: CASSLTQGYTEAFF
J gene: TRBJ1-3; V gene: TRBV2; clone size: .; D gene: .; CDR3 DNA: TGTGCCAGCATCAGCCGTGGGAGTGGAAACACCATATATTTT; CDR3 protein: CASISRGSGNTIYF
J gene: TRBJ2-7; V gene: TRBV19; clone size: .; D gene: TRBD1; CDR3 DNA: TGTGCCAGTAGTTCGGGGACAGGTGGCTACGAGCAGTACTTC; CDR3 protein: CASSSGTGGYEQYF
J gene: TRBJ2-7; V gene: TRBV19; clone size: .; D gene: .; CDR3 DNA: TGTGCCAGTAGTATAGCTGCGTCCCACTACGAGCAGTACTTC; CDR3 protein: CASSIAASHYEQYF
J gene: TRBJ2-2; V gene: TRBV5-6; clone size: .; D gene: TRBD1; CDR3 DNA: TGTGCCAGCAGCCTGACAGGGGACACCGGGGAGCTGTTTTTT; CDR3 protein: CASSLTGDTGELFF
J gene: TRBJ2-1; V gene: TRBV7-5; clone size: .; D gene: .; CDR3 DNA: TGTGCCAGAAGCGTGTTAGCGGGAGGGAACAATGAGCAGTTCTTC; CDR3 protein: CARSVLAGGNNEQFF
J gene: TRBJ2-5; V gene: TRBV11-2; clone size: .; D gene: TRBD2; CDR3 DNA: TGTGCCAGCAGCTTCGCTAGCGGGGTCGGAGAGACCCAGTACTTC; CDR3 protein: CASSFASGVGETQYF
J gene: TRBJ2-3; V gene: TRBV11-2; clone size: .; D gene: TRBD2; CDR3 DNA: TGTGCCAGCAGCTCCCCCACTAGCGGGAGGGACAGGACGCAGTATTTT; CDR3 protein: CASSSPTSGRDRTQYF
J gene: TRBJ2-3; V gene: TRBV7-8; clone size: .; D gene: .; CDR3 DNA: TGTGCCAGCAACCTACCGGCGGTAGATACGCAGTATTTT; CDR3 protein: CASNLPAVDTQYF
J gene: TRBJ1-2; V gene: TRBV7-9; clone size: .; D gene: TRBD1; CDR3 DNA: TGTGCCAGCAGCCCGCCGGGACAGCAAAACTATGGCTACACCTTC; CDR3 protein: CASSPPGQQNYGYTF
J gene: TRBJ2-1; V gene: TRBV27; clone size: .; D gene: TRBD2; CDR3 DNA: TGTGCCAGCAGTTTGATACTAGCGGCCTACAATGAGCAGTTCTTC; CDR3 protein: CASSLILAAYNEQFF
J gene: TRBJ2-1; V gene: TRBV29-1; clone size: .; D gene: TRBD1; CDR3 DNA: TGCAGCACTCAGACAGGGAGCTCCTACAATGAGCAGTTCTTC; CDR3 protein: CSTQTGSSYNEQFF
J gene: TRBJ2-5; V gene: TRBV27; clone size: .; D gene: .; CDR3 DNA: TGTGCCCCCCCGGGGGAAGAGACCCAGTACTTC; CDR3 protein: CAPPGEETQYF
J gene: TRBJ2-1; V gene: TRBV6-4; clone size: .; D gene: .; CDR3 DNA: TGTGCCAGCAGTGACTCGTCTAGCGCCCACAATGAGCAGTTCTTC; CDR3 protein: CASSDSSSAHNEQFF
J gene: TRBJ1-1; V gene: TRBV10-2; clone size: .; D gene: TRBD1; CDR3 DNA: TGCGCCAGCAGTGATCCGGACAGGATGGTGGACACTGAAGCTTTCTTT; CDR3 protein: CASSDPDRMVDTEAFF
J gene: TRBJ1-3; V gene: TRBV14; clone size: .; D gene: TRBD1; CDR3 DNA: TGTGCCAGCAGCCAAGACGGACAGGGCTCTGGAAACACCATATATTTT; CDR3 protein: CASSQDGQGSGNTIYF
J gene: TRBJ2-1; V gene: TRBV19; clone size: .; D gene: .; CDR3 DNA: TGTGCCAGTAGTATCAAGAGCTCCTACAATGAGCAGTTCTTC; CDR3 protein: CASSIKSSYNEQFF
J gene: TRBJ2-7; V gene: TRBV27; clone size: .; D gene: .; CDR3 DNA: TGTGCCAGCAGTACCACTAGCTCCTACGAGCAGTACTTC; CDR3 protein: CASSTTSSYEQYF
J gene: TRBJ1-2; V gene: TRBV6-5; clone size: .; D gene: .; CDR3 DNA: TGTGCCAGCAGTTACGGGCCAGGACATAACTATGGCTACACCTTC; CDR3 protein: CASSYGPGHNYGYTF
J gene: TRBJ1-1; V gene: TRBV27; clone size: large; D gene: .; CDR3 DNA: TGTGCCAGCAGACTAGGACCGGCGAACACTGAAGCTTTCTTT; CDR3 protein: CASRLGPANTEAFF
J gene: TRBJ2-2; V gene: TRBV9; clone size: once; D gene: TRBD2; CDR3 DNA: TGTGCCAGCAGCGTCGGGACTAGCGGGACCGGGGAGCTGTTTTTT; CDR3 protein: CASSVGTSGTGELFF
J gene: TRBJ1-1; V gene: TRBV6-1; clone size: .; D gene: .; CDR3 DNA: TGTGCCAGCAGTGACGGGGGGAACACTGAAGCTCTCTTT; CDR3 protein: CASSDGGNTEALF
J gene: TRBJ2-3; V gene: TRBV2; clone size: .; D gene: TRBD1; CDR3 DNA: TGTGCCAGCAGTGACGGGGGACAGGACACAGATACGCAGTATTTT; CDR3 protein: CASSDGGQDTDTQYF
J gene: TRBJ2-7; V gene: TRBV6-5; clone size: large; D gene: TRBD1; CDR3 DNA: TGTGCCAGCAGTCTGACTGGGACAGGGCTCGAGCAGTACTTC; CDR3 protein: CASSLTGTGLEQYF
J gene: TRBJ1-4; V gene: TRBV10-3; clone size: .; D gene: .; CDR3 DNA: TGTGCCATCAGTCCTACGAGGGGGGGAGATGAAAAACTGTTTTTT; CDR3 protein: CAISPTRGGDEKLFF
J gene: TRBJ1-1; V gene: TRBV5-1; clone size: .; D gene: .; CDR3 DNA: TGCGCCAGCAGCCCAGGAGGCGCTGAAGCTTTCTTT; CDR3 protein: CASSPGGAEAFF
J gene: TRBJ2-1; V gene: TRBV27; clone size: .; D gene: TRBD2; CDR3 DNA: TGTGCCAGCAGTTTAGGCGGGAGGAAGGATGAGCAGTTCTTC; CDR3 protein: CASSLGGRKDEQFF
J gene: TRBJ2-7; V gene: TRBV6-6; clone size: .; D gene: .; CDR3 DNA: TGTGCCAGCAGTTACCAGTACGAGCAGTACTTC; CDR3 protein: CASSYQYEQYF
J gene: TRBJ1-1; V gene: TRBV6-5; clone size: .; D gene: TRBD1; CDR3 DNA: TGTGCCAGCACCCACGACAGGGGGAACACTGAAGCTTTCTTT; CDR3 protein: CASTHDRGNTEAFF
J gene: TRBJ2-7; V gene: TRBV28; clone size: .; D gene: .; CDR3 DNA: TGTGCCAGCAGTACGGGCGGGGGCTCCGAGCAGTACTTC; CDR3 protein: CASSTGGGSEQYF
J gene: TRBJ2-1; V gene: TRBV5-6; clone size: .; D gene: .; CDR3 DNA: TGTGCCAGCAGTCCTCCTGGGGGGTACAATGAGCAGTTCTTC; CDR3 protein: CASSPPGGYNEQFF
J gene: TRBJ2-1; V gene: TRBV6-5; clone size: .; D gene: .; CDR3 DNA: TGTGCCAGCAGTTACGCGTCCTACAATGAGCAGTTCTTC; CDR3 protein: CASSYASYNEQFF
J gene: TRBJ1-2; V gene: TRBV4-1; clone size: .; D gene: .; CDR3 DNA: TGCGCCAGCAGCCCAGGTGGGGGCCTTTACTATGGCTACACCTTC; CDR3 protein: CASSPGGGLYYGYTF
J gene: TRBJ2-5; V gene: TRBV9; clone size: .; D gene: .; CDR3 DNA: TGTGCCAGCAGCCAACGACGGGATTGGGCGGTGGAGACCCAGTACTTC; CDR3 protein: CASSQRRDWAVETQYF
J gene: TRBJ2-3; V gene: TRBV28; clone size: .; D gene: TRBD2; CDR3 DNA: TGTGCCAGCAGAACGGGACTAGCGGGTGGTGAGGAGAGGGCTACAGATACGCAGTATTTT; CDR3 protein: CASRTGLAGGEERATDTQYF
J gene: TRBJ2-1; V gene: TRBV9; clone size: .; D gene: .; CDR3 DNA: TGTGCCAGCAGCGTAGAGGGGAGGCTGAATGAGCAGTTCTTC; CDR3 protein: CASSVEGRLNEQFF
J gene: TRBJ2-4; V gene: TRBV28; clone size: .; D gene: TRBD2; CDR3 DNA: TGTGCCAGCACCGCCCGACTAGCGGGAGTGGTCGGGGAAAACATTCAGTACTTC; CDR3 protein: CASTARLAGVVGENIQYF
J gene: TRBJ2-1; V gene: TRBV28; clone size: .; D gene: TRBD2; CDR3 DNA: TGTGCCAGCACCCCCTCGGGGGGGGCGGGGTACAATGAGCAGTTCTTC; CDR3 protein: CASTPSGGAGYNEQFF
J gene: TRBJ2-5; V gene: TRBV5-6; clone size: .; D gene: .; CDR3 DNA: TGTGCCAGCAGCTTAATACACCTCCAAGAGACCCAGTACTTC; CDR3 protein: CASSLIHLQETQYF
J gene: TRBJ2-2; V gene: TRBV2; clone size: .; D gene: .; CDR3 DNA: TGTGCCAGCAGCGGGAGACTCCTGGGCCCGAACACCGGGGAGCTGTTTTTT; CDR3 protein: CASSGRLLGPNTGELFF
J gene: TRBJ1-5; V gene: TRBV2; clone size: .; D gene: TRBD1; CDR3 DNA: TGTGCCAGCAGTTGGGACAGCCGGGACAATCAGCCCCAGCATTTT; CDR3 protein: CASSWDSRDNQPQHF
J gene: TRBJ2-1; V gene: TRBV28; clone size: .; D gene: TRBD2; CDR3 DNA: TGTGCCAGCAGTTTATTAGCGGGAGAGGTAGATGAGCAGTTCTTC; CDR3 protein: CASSLLAGEVDEQFF
J gene: TRBJ2-7; V gene: TRBV2; clone size: .; D gene: .; CDR3 DNA: TGTGCCAGCAGTGTCGGAACAGGCGCCTACGAGCAGTACTTC; CDR3 protein: CASSVGTGAYEQYF
J gene: TRBJ2-7; V gene: TRBV11-2; clone size: .; D gene: .; CDR3 DNA: TGTGCCAGCAGCTTAGAAACGGGTGATACCTACGAGCAGTACTTC; CDR3 protein: CASSLETGDTYEQYF